A selection of T cell receptor beta chains follows, all from one sample in a study of identical twins. TCRdb used MiXCR to reprocess the 5' RACE reads, holding one entry per CDR3 protein. The table includes hundreds of thousands of distinct CDR3 sequences, approximately 8% detected once. This same sample was also part of a study on yellow fever vaccine responses in identical twins.

Sequenced input: CD8+ T cells sorted from blood. The receptors were gathered from a woman aged 18 to 35 in good health. CDR3s include the opening cysteine and the closing phenylalanine or tryptophan.

TRBJ2-1,TRBV18,CASSPGSGQREIMVNEQFF
TRBJ1-4,TRBV15,CATSTRTGEEKLFF
TRBJ1-2,TRBV25-1,CASSDYRVHYGYTF
TRBJ2-1,TRBV7-3,CASSLQEYNEQFF
TRBJ2-1,TRBV5-8,CASSLNDRDDNEQFF
TRBJ2-3,TRBV5-1,CASTDGGNTDTQYF
TRBJ1-2,TRBV6-2/TRBV6-3,CASRLDSNYGYTF
TRBJ1-1,TRBV7-9,CASSPEAYTEAFF
TRBJ2-3,TRBV2,CASSTRERSTDTQYF
TRBJ2-3,TRBV27,CASKGLAGAPTSTDTQYF
TRBJ2-3,TRBV24-1,CATSDLEGTSGFTDTQYF
TRBJ2-2,TRBV7-9,CASSLLAGITGELFF
TRBJ2-3,TRBV4-2,CASSQVISGENTDTQYF
TRBJ2-7,TRBV5-1,CASSERPHSRDEQYF
TRBJ2-7,TRBV9,CASSWGGTGPYEQYF
TRBJ2-1,TRBV9,CASSGQLQADNEQFF
TRBJ2-3,TRBV3-1,CASSQELGVTDTQYF
TRBJ2-1,TRBV3-1,CASRDTSRPYNEQFF
TRBJ2-1,TRBV24-1,CATSSSQGALNEQFF
TRBJ2-7,TRBV27,CASSQHGDPAYEQYF
TRBJ2-3,TRBV2,CASSEVTSGGAQSTGGYF
TRBJ2-5,TRBV5-1,CASSPQGLGETQYF
TRBJ2-6,TRBV7-6,CASSLRGTGVIAGANVLTF
TRBJ2-5,TRBV12-3/TRBV12-4,CASTPSGGKETQYF
TRBJ2-2,TRBV27,CASWKQGTGELFF
TRBJ2-7,TRBV24-1,CATSDWTGKNEQYF
TRBJ2-2,TRBV28,CASSKGTGELFF
TRBJ2-1,TRBV7-9,CASSLVGRNEQFF
TRBJ2-2,TRBV7-9,CASSRTDDTGELFF
TRBJ2-5,TRBV4-1,CASSHRLAGYQETQYF
TRBJ2-1,TRBV29-1,CSEVAADLYNEQFF
TRBJ2-7,TRBV13,CASSLGRSGSYEQYF
TRBJ2-1,TRBV5-6,CASTLTGPYNEQFF
TRBJ2-3,TRBV13,CASSLGEGRSSTDTQYF
TRBJ1-2,TRBV2,CASSKGGNYGYTF
TRBJ1-1,TRBV3-1,CASSQGKGGWYTEAFF
TRBJ2-7,TRBV20-1,CSATVLAGASYEQYF
TRBJ1-5,TRBV12-3/TRBV12-4,CASSYRDQPQHF
TRBJ1-4,TRBV12-3/TRBV12-4,CASSPAEKLFF
TRBJ1-1,TRBV10-3,CAIGSGPLNTEAFF
TRBJ2-1,TRBV14,CASSQGTSGRNEQFF
TRBJ2-7,TRBV12-3/TRBV12-4,CASRYGGNYEQYF
TRBJ2-1,TRBV5-6,CASSLGEFVYNEQFF
TRBJ2-1,TRBV10-3,CTISLALSGGGSYNEQFF
TRBJ2-3,TRBV9,CASSVGLAGFTDTQYF
TRBJ2-5,TRBV3-1,CASSQGYRTSQETQYF
TRBJ2-2,TRBV6-1,CASTEYSASLTGELFF
TRBJ2-1,TRBV27,CASATLDEQFF
TRBJ2-3,TRBV3-1,CASSRRTGAPDTQYF
TRBJ1-4,TRBV28,CASSVPGTGGDRAEKLFF
TRBJ1-4,TRBV12-3/TRBV12-4,CASSSRGTHEKLFF
TRBJ2-7,TRBV20-1,CSARSGDDAYEQYF
TRBJ2-5,TRBV4-2,CASSQDLGSLGETQYF
TRBJ2-2,TRBV7-9,CASSPGTAYTGELFF
TRBJ2-1,TRBV5-1,CASSLPGGRIDSGEQFF
TRBJ1-3,TRBV20-1,CSAERGNTIYF
TRBJ2-1,TRBV7-8,CASSPGLAGGNEQFF
TRBJ2-5,TRBV27,CASTPGGGWEETQYF
TRBJ2-2,TRBV5-6,CASSLVTSGELFF